What follows describes a single TCR beta chain. The V and J ends lost 2 bases and 6 bases respectively, with 10 bases between them. In germline, CDR1 is MDHEN, CDR2 SYDVKM. CDR3 size: 13 residues. This sample is drawn from a study of blood T cell repertoires in COVID-19. The assay was immunoSEQ multiplex PCR, and TCRdb's table has in-frame clones only and misses some. The sample shows 100,000 to 120,000 clones, around 81% of them seen only once. The source is an elderly man with acute or convalescent COVID-19. Sequenced: peripheral blood. The rearrangement joins TRBV28 to TRBJ1-1; D remains ambiguous. CDR3 nucleotides: TGTGCCAGCAGTTTACTACCTAGACCTGAAGCTTTCTTT. It translates to CASSLLPRPEAFF.